A single sample gave rise to the 23 T cell receptor beta chains below, sequenced in a study of shared clonotypes between healthy human individuals. Sequencing was performed with immunoSEQ multiplex PCR; in TCRdb, only in-frame clones are kept and a portion is missing. The sample carries around 1,100,000 clones, 70% to 80% recorded once. The sequenced material came from memory CD4+ T cells from PBMCs. The subset is: CD45RA-negative fraction. These receptors were taken from a man younger than 35 in good health. Some clones in this sample may be carry-over from other donors' samples.

The chain uses TRBV7-2 and TRBJ1-2; D uncertain. CDR1 is SGHTA and CDR2 is FQGNSA in the germline V gene. Between the trimmed V and J ends, which lost 1 base and 5 bases, there was a span of 14 bases. This CDR3 has 15 amino acids. CDR3 residues: CASSLGLGGFYGYTF. The DNA for the CDR3 is TGTGCCAGCAGCTTAGGATTGGGAGGGTTTTATGGCTACACCTTC. Supplemented by reference TRBV7-2 and TRBJ1-2, the full variable domain reads GAGVSQSPSNKVTEKGKDVELRCDPISGHTALYWYRQSLGQGLEFLIYFQGNSAPDKSGLPSDRFSAERTGGSVSTLTIQRTQQEDSAVYLCASSLGLGGFYGYTFGSGTRLTVV.

The V gene is TRBV4-1, the J gene TRBJ1-4; 8 positions match TRBD1. Trimming at V came to 4 bases and at J to 5 bases, leaving 9 bases not matched to a gene. CDR3 length: 16 amino acids. Germline V gene data show CDR1 as MGHRA and CDR2 as YSYEKL. The chain's CDR3 is CASSRSPGQENEKLFF. The DNA for the CDR3 is TGCGCCAGCAGCCGGTCCCCGGGACAGGAGAATGAAAAACTGTTTTTT.

This clone was counted a few times. This sequence joins TRBV20-1 and TRBJ1-1; TRBD1 matches at 8 bases. V lost 6 bases and J lost 12; bases outside the gene matches: 9. Per germline, CDR1 DFQATT and CDR2 SNEGSKA (reference sequence). The CDR3 extends over 11 amino acids. CDR3 in DNA: TGCAGTGCCCGGACAGGGTTGCTGACTTTCTTT. Its protein is CSARTGLLTFF.

This sequence joins TRBV19 and TRBJ1-1; D unclear. The germline V gene has CDR1 LNHDA and CDR2 SQIVND (reference sequence). The germline V and J ends were trimmed by 2 bases and 4 bases, with 14 bases remaining between them. The CDR3 consists of 15 residues. CDR3 in DNA: TGTGCCAGTAGTATATCTTGGGAGAGCGGCACTGAAGCTTTCTTT. Translating gives CASSISWESGTEAFF.

The chain carries TRBV5-1 and TRBJ2-7; D gene uncertain. CDR1 is SGHRS, CDR2 YFSETQ, per germline. CDR3 length equals 12 residues. Trimming pared 5 bases from V and 3 bases from J, leaving 9 bases between. The DNA of the CDR3 is TGCGCCAGCAGAGGTGGGGTCTACGAGCAGTACTTC. It translates to CASRGGVYEQYF.

V is TRBV13 and J is TRBJ2-3; D call uncertain. Germline CDR1 and CDR2: PRHDT and FYEKMQ (reference sequence). With 10 bases removed from V and 1 base from J, the gap between germline ends came to 9 bases. CDR3 length equals 12 residues. The CDR3 spells CATRRGTDTQYF. The CDR3 DNA follows: TGTGCCACCCGCCGGGGCACAGATACGCAGTATTTT. Full variable domain (outside the CDR3, taken from reference TRBV13 and TRBJ2-3): AAGVIQSPRHLIKEKRETATLKCYPIPRHDTVYWYQQGPGQDPQFLISFYEKMQSDKGSIPDRFSAQQFSDYHSELNMSSLELGDSALYFCATRRGTDTQYFGPGTRLTVL.

This clone was seen only once. The chain joins TRBV27 to TRBJ1-5; D possibly corresponds to TRBD1 (6 bases). V lost 3 bases to trimming and J lost 2 bases, with 14 bases between them. The germline gives CDR1 MNHEY, CDR2 SMNVEV (reference sequence). CDR3 size: 16 residues. The CDR3 DNA is TGTGCCAGCAGTTTTGGCCTGGACAGAGGCAATCAGCCCCAGCATTTT. Its translation: CASSFGLDRGNQPQHF.

This sequence joins TRBV5-1 and TRBJ2-1; TRBD2 matches at 9 bases. The J segment lost 6 bases and the V segment lost 4 bases, leaving 8 bases of the junction unmatched. The CDR3 consists of 15 residues. From germline, CDR1 is SGHRS and CDR2 YFSETQ. In DNA form, the CDR3 reads TGCGCCAGCAGCACCACTAGCGGGCAGGCCAATGAGCAGTTCTTC. Encoded protein: CASSTTSGQANEQFF. The full variable domain, its missing parts supplied by reference TRBV5-1 and TRBJ2-1, is KAGVTQTPRYLIKTRGQQVTLSCSPISGHRSVSWYQQTPGQGLQFLFEYFSETQRNKGNFPGRFSGRQFSNSRSEMNVSTLELGDSALYLCASSTTSGQANEQFFGPGTRLTVL.

CDR3 residues: CASSLQREGEQYF. The CDR3 nucleotides read TGTGCCAGCAGCTTACAAAGAGAGGGTGAGCAGTACTTC. The chain joins TRBV11-3 to TRBJ2-7; D may be TRBD2 (5 bases). Trimming stripped 2 bases from V and 7 bases from J, with 12 bases between. Germline loops: CDR1 SGHNT, CDR2 YENEEA. The CDR3 length is 13 residues.

The chain uses TRBV18 and TRBJ2-3; D possibly corresponds to TRBD2 (6 bases). The V and J ends lost 6 bases and 3 bases respectively, with 10 bases between them. The CDR3 is made up of 13 amino acids. Germline V gene data show CDR1 as KGHSH and CDR2 as LQKENI. The CDR3 spells CASSRGGTDTQYF. DNA of the CDR3: TGTGCCAGCTCGCGGGGAGGAACAGATACGCAGTATTTT.

The rearrangement links TRBV6-5 to TRBJ1-2; TRBD1 is a possible D gene (5 bases). This CDR3 has 13 amino acids. The V gene lost 5 bases and the J gene lost 7 bases, with 14 bases spanning the gap. Germline V gene data show CDR1 as MNHEY and CDR2 as SVGAGI. The CDR3 region is CASSGFRASGYTF. CDR3 sequence (DNA): TGTGCCAGCAGTGGTTTCAGGGCCAGTGGCTACACCTTC.

The V call is TRBV2, the J call TRBJ2-7, with 7 bases that match TRBD2. Germline V gene lookup returns CDR1 SNHLY and CDR2 FYNNEI. The CDR3 sequence is 14 residues long. With 7 bases clipped from V and 6 bases from J, the junction kept 12 bases outside the gene matches. The DNA of the CDR3 is TGTGCCAGCAAGAAAGGACTAGTGGTCGGCGAGCAGTACTTC. It translates to CASKKGLVVGEQYF. The complete variable domain, with remaining parts taken from reference TRBV2 and TRBJ2-7, reads EPEVTQTPSHQVTQMGQEVILRCVPISNHLYFYWYRQILGQKVEFLVSFYNNEISEKSEIFDDQFSVERPDGSNFTLKIRSTKLEDSAMYFCASKKGLVVGEQYFGPGTRLTVT.

In regard to this clone: Other DNA variants within this sample encode the same CDR3. V gene TRBV6-6 combines with J gene TRBJ2-3, with D unclear. The germline CDR1 and CDR2 sequences are MNHNY and SVGAGI (reference sequence). V dropped 2 bases and J dropped 6 bases, with 6 bases sitting between them. There are 12 residues in the CDR3. The DNA of the CDR3 is TGTGCCAGCAGTTACGGGCGGGATACGCAGTATTTT. Its protein is CASSYGRDTQYF.

This clone was counted between two and nine times. V gene TRBV29-1 combines with J gene TRBJ1-4, with D perhaps matching TRBD1 (6 bases). The CDR3 is 12 residues long. V was pared by 4 bases and J by 8 bases, with 11 bases between. The germline gives CDR1 SQVTM, CDR2 ANQGSEA. The CDR3 loop reads CSVGGHDEKLFF. CDR3 DNA sequence: TGCAGCGTTGGGGGGCATGACGAAAAACTGTTTTTT.

The rearrangement joins TRBV7-2 to TRBJ2-1; 13 positions agree with TRBD2. Germline values: CDR1 SGHTA, CDR2 FQGNSA. The CDR3 has 14 residues. Trimming at V came to 9 bases and at J to 10 bases, leaving 9 bases not matched to a gene. CDR3 protein: CASSGTSGIEEQFF. The CDR3 coding sequence is TGTGCCAGTTCCGGGACTAGCGGGATAGAGGAGCAGTTCTTC.

This clone has a handful of counts. The chain links TRBV6-5 to TRBJ2-7; D is unclear. There are 13 residues in the CDR3. Trimming left V 0 bases short and J 7 bases short, with 10 bases between. Germline values: CDR1 MNHEY, CDR2 SVGAGI. CDR3 protein: CASSYSPWWEQYF. CDR3 bases: TGTGCCAGCAGTTACTCGCCCTGGTGGGAGCAGTACTTC.

The chain is built from TRBV11-2 and TRBJ1-5; unclear D gene. Looked up from germline, CDR1 is SGHAT and CDR2 is FQNNGV. V was cut by 2 bases and J by 7 bases, with 9 bases left in between. The CDR3 spans 13 residues. This chain's CDR3 is CASSLNFGQPQHF. The CDR3 nucleotides are TGTGCCAGCAGCTTAAACTTCGGGCAGCCCCAGCATTTT. Full variable domain (outside the CDR3, taken from reference TRBV11-2 and TRBJ1-5): EAGVAQSPRYKIIEKRQSVAFWCNPISGHATLYWYQQILGQGPKLLIQFQNNGVVDDSQLPKDRFSAERLKGVDSTLKIQPAKLEDSAVYLCASSLNFGQPQHFGDGTRLSIL.

This chain links TRBV7-9 with TRBJ1-3; perhaps TRBD1 as D (5 bases). Germline V gene lookup returns CDR1 SEHNR and CDR2 FQNEAQ (reference sequence). V lost 5 bases, J lost 0 bases, and 14 bases lay in between. The CDR3 runs 16 residues. In DNA, the CDR3 is TGTGCCAGCAGCCCCCCGGGACTGAGCTCTGGAAACACCATATATTTT. This sequence encodes CASSPPGLSSGNTIYF.

The chain carries TRBV7-2 and TRBJ2-1; 8 positions match TRBD2. The V gene end was trimmed by 4 bases and the J gene end by 0 bases; junction bases not matched to a gene: 5. Per germline, CDR1 SGHTA and CDR2 FQGNSA. The CDR3 is 16 residues long. The CDR3 sequence is CASSSRLANSYNEQFF. In DNA form, the CDR3 reads TGTGCCAGCAGCTCCCGACTAGCGAACTCCTACAATGAGCAGTTCTTC.

The V gene is TRBV10-3, the J gene TRBJ2-7, with 7 nucleotides matching TRBD1. CDR3 length: 15 amino acids. The ends lost 3 bases at V and 5 bases at J; junction bases unmatched: 10. Germline V lookup: CDR1 ENHRY, CDR2 SYGVKD. CDR3 in amino acids: CAISDNRQGGNEQYF. The CDR3 DNA follows: TGTGCCATCAGTGACAACCGACAGGGCGGCAACGAGCAGTACTTC.

The V gene is TRBV4-1, the J gene TRBJ2-3; D unclear. Trimming removed 0 bases from V and 6 bases from J, with 16 bases in between. The germline CDR1 and CDR2 sequences are MGHRA and YSYEKL. This CDR3 region has 16 residues. CDR3 residues: CASSQDGRMKPDTQYF. For the CDR3, the DNA is TGCGCCAGCAGCCAAGATGGAAGGATGAAACCCGATACGCAGTATTTT.

This chain links TRBV10-3 with TRBJ1-1; D is uncertain. CDR3 size: 12 residues. Germline CDR1 reads ENHRY; CDR2 reads SYGVKD. Written as DNA, the CDR3 is TGTGCGTCAGACTCACCCGGGACTGAAGCTTTCTTT. It specifies CASDSPGTEAFF.

The count of this clone is one. V usage is TRBV13 and J usage is TRBJ2-7, with 9 bases lining up with TRBD1. Germline values: CDR1 PRHDT, CDR2 FYEKMQ (reference sequence). V lost 3 bases to trimming and J lost 3 bases; unmatched junction nucleotides: 6. CDR3 length: 15 residues. The CDR3 reads CASSFSGQGGYEQYF. In nucleotides, the CDR3 is TGTGCCAGCAGCTTTTCGGGACAGGGTGGCTACGAGCAGTACTTC.